A single sample gave rise to the 30 T cell receptor beta chains below, sequenced in a study of T cell repertoires in cytomegalovirus infection. TCRdb processed the reads anew with MiXCR; each CDR3 protein has one entry. In the table there are 150,000 to 200,000 distinct CDR3 sequences, 17% of which are singletons. The sequenced sample was CD8+ T cells from PBMCs. These receptors all come from a human donor in good health (CMV status not recorded). Some clones in this sample may be carry-over from other donors' samples.

This clonotype showed up just a few times. Relative to the germline gene, one junction end is altered; a read error may explain this. V is TRBV11-2 and J is TRBJ1-1; a weak D match, TRBD1 (5 bases). CDR3 size: 13 residues. Germline CDR1 and CDR2: SGHAT and FQNNGV. This CDR3 reads CASSPRQNTEAFF. The CDR3 DNA reads as TGTGCCAGCAGCCCCCGACAGAACACCGAAGCTTTCTTT.

This clonotype was observed a few times. This chain uses TRBV15 with TRBJ1-2, with D maybe TRBD1 (6 bases). CDR1 and CDR2 (germline): LNHNV, YYDKDF (reference sequence). The CDR3 has 15 residues. The V end lost 0 bases, the J end lost 2 bases, and 10 bases lay between the germline ends. The CDR3 DNA is TGTGCCACCAGCAGAGAGACAGGACGGAACTATGGCTACACCTTC. Amino acids: CATSRETGRNYGYTF.

The chain uses TRBV6-6 and TRBJ2-3; 8 nucleotides match TRBD1. Germline CDR1 reads MNHNY; CDR2 reads SVGAGI (reference sequence). This CDR3 has 19 residues. The trim removed 0 bases at V and 2 bases at J, leaving 13 bases unmatched. The chain's CDR3 is CASSYSRQGSISSTDTQYF. In nucleotides, the CDR3 is TGTGCCAGCAGTTACTCGAGACAGGGGTCTATCTCCTCCACAGATACGCAGTATTTT.

There are a few counts of this clonotype. The CDR3 region is CASSYSKHRGDYGYTF. The CDR3 DNA follows: TGTGCCAGCAGTTACTCGAAGCACAGGGGCGACTATGGCTACACCTTC. V usage is TRBV6-6 and J usage is TRBJ1-2; 7 nucleotides match TRBD1. Germline loops: CDR1 MNHNY, CDR2 SVGAGI (reference sequence). This CDR3 spans 16 amino acids. The V segment lost 0 bases and the J segment 3 bases; nucleotides outside the gene matches: 7.

This clonotype has a count of ten or more. The chain recombines TRBV7-2 with TRBJ2-1; 9 nucleotides match TRBD1. The junction had 18 bases not matched to a gene; V was cut back by 0 bases and J by 6 bases. CDR3 length: 20 amino acids. In germline, CDR1 is SGHTA, CDR2 FQGNSA. The CDR3 protein is CASSLAFGTGLSPPTNEQFF. Written as DNA, the CDR3 is TGTGCCAGCAGCTTAGCGTTCGGGACAGGGCTTTCACCCCCCACCAATGAGCAGTTCTTC.

This clonotype was detected only a few times. The chain joins TRBV20-1 to TRBJ1-4, with TRBD1 matching 8 bases. Germline CDR1 DFQATT, CDR2 SNEGSKA (reference sequence). The V segment lost 4 bases and the J segment 5 bases; nucleotides outside the gene matches: 18. The CDR3 length is 18 residues. The CDR3 coding sequence is TGCAGTGCTATCGACAGGGGAACGACCCAAGAACCGAATGAAAAACTGTTTTTT. This codes for CSAIDRGTTQEPNEKLFF.

V is TRBV9 and J is TRBJ2-7; a possible D gene is TRBD2 (6 bases). The V gene's germline CDR1 is SGDLS and CDR2 YYNGEE. The CDR3 has 14 amino acids. Deletions cut 7 bases from V and 2 bases from J, with 16 bases between. This CDR3 is CASSRDSGAYEQYF. CDR3 bases: TGTGCCAGCTCTCGGGACTCGGGAGCCTACGAGCAGTACTTC.

The rearrangement joins TRBV7-2 to TRBJ2-2, with 9 bases matching TRBD1. This CDR3 contains 18 residues. With 5 bases clipped from V and 3 bases from J, the junction kept 13 bases outside the gene matches. CDR1 and CDR2 (germline): SGHTA, FQGNSA. CDR3 sequence reads: CASSPARDRVMYTGELFF. CDR3 sequence (DNA): TGTGCCAGCAGCCCGGCCAGGGACAGGGTGATGTACACCGGGGAGCTGTTTTTT.

This sequence joins TRBV7-8 and TRBJ2-3, with 10 bases fitting TRBD2. Germline CDR1 and CDR2: SGHVS and FQNEAQ. After removal of 5 bases from V and 3 bases from J, the junction contained 11 bases not matched to a gene. The CDR3 is made up of 17 amino acids. DNA for the CDR3: TGTGCCAGCAGCGTAAACATAGCGGGAGGTGAGACAGATACGCAGTATTTT. As protein: CASSVNIAGGETDTQYF.

The gene calls are TRBV27 and TRBJ2-5; no definite D call. The CDR3 sequence is 12 residues long. Germline lookup yields CDR1 MNHEY and CDR2 SMNVEV (reference sequence). V was cut by 5 bases and J by 6 bases, with 10 bases left in between. As DNA, the CDR3 is TGTGCCAGCAGTCCGGTCGGAAAGACCCAGTACTTC. Residues: CASSPVGKTQYF.

The chain employs TRBV7-9 and TRBJ2-2; D gene uncertain. Germline V gene data show CDR1 as SEHNR and CDR2 as FQNEAQ (reference sequence). Trimming removed 3 bases at V and 4 bases at J, with 21 bases between. The CDR3 runs to 18 residues. The chain's CDR3 is CASSLGSLDQPITGELFF. CDR3 DNA sequence: TGTGCCAGCAGCTTGGGATCCTTAGACCAACCAATCACCGGGGAGCTGTTTTTT.

This clonotype showed up many times. This chain connects TRBV12-3 or TRBV12-4 to TRBJ2-5, with D possibly matching TRBD1 (5 bases). The length of the CDR3 is 13 residues. The V end lost 6 bases, the J end lost 1 base, and 9 bases lay between the germline ends. Written as DNA, the CDR3 is TGTGCCAGCAGCGTTACAGGCCAAGAGACCCAGTACTTC. It specifies CASSVTGQETQYF.

V and J are TRBV7-9 and TRBJ2-7; TRBD1 might be the D (6 bases). Germline V gives CDR1 SEHNR, CDR2 FQNEAQ (reference sequence). The CDR3 has 15 residues. Trimming left V 0 bases short and J 1 base short, with 10 bases between. CDR3: CASSLASGTSYEQYF. Here the CDR3 DNA reads TGTGCCAGCAGCTTAGCATCCGGGACATCCTACGAGCAGTACTTC.

V usage is TRBV7-2 and J usage is TRBJ2-3, with unresolved D. CDR3 length: 14 residues. In germline, CDR1 is SGHTA, CDR2 FQGNSA. Trimming removed 4 bases at V and 1 base at J, with 9 bases between. CDR3: CASSSIGGTDTQYF. CDR3 DNA: TGTGCCAGCAGCTCAATTGGGGGCACAGATACGCAGTATTTT.

This clonotype was recorded a few times. This chain links TRBV6-5 with TRBJ2-3; 10 bases align to TRBD2. Germline CDR1 MNHEY, CDR2 SVGAGI. V was clipped by 5 bases and J by 3 bases; unmatched bases: 11. There are 17 residues in the CDR3. The CDR3 DNA follows: TGTGCCAGCAGTCTTCCGGGGGGTAGCGGGAGGACAGATACGCAGTATTTT. Encoded protein: CASSLPGGSGRTDTQYF.

This clonotype was recorded a few times. The chain joins TRBV11-2 to TRBJ2-3; a weak D match, TRBD2 (5 bases). Per the germline V gene, CDR1 is SGHAT and CDR2 is FQNNGV. The CDR3 has 17 residues. Trimming stripped 1 base from V and 6 bases from J, with 20 bases between. CDR3 sequence reads: CASSLATTERHMDTQYF. Here the CDR3 DNA reads TGTGCCAGCAGCTTAGCCACCACGGAGCGGCACATGGATACGCAGTATTTT.

The J gene is TRBJ2-6, the V gene TRBV4-2; TRBD2 matches at 11 bases. There are 18 residues in the CDR3. V dropped 2 bases and J dropped 3; count of bases not matched to a gene: 6. Germline lookup yields CDR1 LGHNA and CDR2 YNFKEQ. This CDR3 reads CASSQQLAGVRGANVLTF. CDR3 coding DNA: TGTGCCAGCAGCCAACAACTAGCGGGAGTCCGTGGGGCCAACGTCCTGACTTTC.

The table lists this clonotype with a few counts. The gene calls are TRBV7-2 and TRBJ1-1, with TRBD1 identical over 7 bases. The CDR3 covers 13 residues. Germline V gives CDR1 SGHTA, CDR2 FQGNSA. The J segment lost 6 bases and the V segment lost 5 bases, leaving 6 bases of the junction unmatched. The CDR3, as DNA: TGTGCCAGCAGCCTCGACAGGGCTGCTGAAGCTTTCTTT. Translating gives CASSLDRAAEAFF. Complete variable domain (other parts from reference TRBV7-2 and TRBJ1-1): GAGVSQSPSNKVTEKGKDVELRCDPISGHTALYWYRQSLGQGLEFLIYFQGNSAPDKSGLPSDRFSAERTGGSVSTLTIQRTQQEDSAVYLCASSLDRAAEAFFGQGTRLTVV.

The J gene is TRBJ2-7, the V gene TRBV7-9; possibly TRBD2 for D (6 bases). From germline, CDR1 is SEHNR and CDR2 FQNEAQ (reference sequence). V lost 5 bases and J lost 6, with 14 bases in between. The CDR3 consists of 13 residues. The CDR3 loop reads CASSISGGIEQYF. CDR3 bases: TGTGCCAGCAGCATTAGTGGCGGGATCGAGCAGTACTTC.

The chain links TRBV29-1 to TRBJ1-1; tentative D call: TRBD1 (5 bases). CDR1 SQVTM and CDR2 ANQGSEA come from the germline V gene. This CDR3 has 11 amino acids. Trimming left V 3 bases short and J 6 bases short, with 8 bases between. The CDR3 coding sequence is TGCAGCGTTGACCGGGGCCCTGAAGCTTTCTTT. This codes for CSVDRGPEAFF.

This clonotype was seen at least ten times. The V and J genes are TRBV7-2 and TRBJ2-7; 10 bases are shared with TRBD2. Unmatched junction bases numbered 12, after V lost 5 bases and J lost 5 bases. This CDR3 spans 16 amino acids. Germline CDR1 is SGHTA and CDR2 is FQGNSA. This chain's CDR3 is CASSIPQRGGPNEQYF. CDR3 nucleotides: TGTGCCAGCAGCATACCACAGCGGGGGGGCCCTAACGAGCAGTACTTC.

This clonotype occurred once. At one end the junction does not follow the germline gene, possibly because of a read error. The J gene is TRBJ1-1, the V gene TRBV7-3; no reliable D call. Germline CDR1 and CDR2: SGHTA and FQGTGA. This CDR3 is built from 14 residues. CDR3 coding DNA: TGTGCCAGCAGCTTAAAACGAATGAACACTGAAGTTTTCTTT. It codes for CASSLKRMNTEVFF.

This clonotype was seen a handful of times. The chain combines TRBV27 with TRBJ1-1; 8 nucleotides line up with TRBD1. V lost 2 bases, J lost 4 bases, and 3 bases stayed unmatched. The CDR3 has 14 amino acids. Germline assignment: CDR1 MNHEY and CDR2 SMNVEV (reference sequence). The CDR3 here is CASSLGTGSTEAFF. The CDR3 DNA sequence: TGTGCCAGCAGTTTAGGGACAGGTTCCACTGAAGCTTTCTTT.

The rearrangement uses TRBV15 and TRBJ1-5; D is unresolved. This CDR3 comprises 15 residues. The germline V and J ends were trimmed by 0 bases and 0 bases, with 6 bases remaining between them. Per germline, CDR1 LNHNV and CDR2 YYDKDF (reference sequence). The CDR3 here is CATSRDLSSNQPQHF. CDR3 in DNA: TGTGCCACCAGCAGAGATCTTAGTAGCAATCAGCCCCAGCATTTT.

On this clonotype itself: Being one base from a much bigger clone, this may be a read error. The genes are TRBV7-2 and TRBJ1-1, with 7 bases fitting TRBD1. CDR1 is SGHTA and CDR2 is FQGNSA in the germline V gene. V lost 5 bases to trimming and J lost 6 bases; unmatched junction nucleotides: 9. The CDR3 has 14 amino acids. This CDR3 reads CASSLWRQGSEAFF. CDR3 DNA sequence: TGTGCCAGCAGCCTATGGCGACAGGGATCTGAAGCTTTCTTT.

In this sample, this clonotype turned up a few times. The chain recombines TRBV7-8 with TRBJ2-1; D gene uncertain. Germline CDR1 is SGHVS and CDR2 is FQNEAQ. This CDR3 comprises 16 residues. V was pared by 3 bases and J by 0 bases, with 12 bases between. CDR3 DNA: TGTGCCAGCAGCTTTTCGGACCGGAGCTCCTACAATGAGCAGTTCTTC. Protein sequence: CASSFSDRSSYNEQFF. The complete variable domain, with remaining parts taken from reference TRBV7-8 and TRBJ2-1, reads GAGVSQSPRYKVAKRGQDVALRCDPISGHVSLFWYQQALGQGPEFLTYFQNEAQLDKSGLPSDRFFAERPEGSVSTLKIQRTQQEDSAVYLCASSFSDRSSYNEQFFGPGTRLTVL.

V is TRBV6-2 or TRBV6-3 and J is TRBJ2-2, with 8 bases matching TRBD2. The ends lost 6 bases at V and 7 bases at J; junction bases unmatched: 10. Germline CDR1 MNHEY, CDR2 SVGEGT. The CDR3 sequence is 15 residues long. This chain's CDR3 is CASRTRRGENGELFF. The CDR3 DNA is TGTGCCAGCAGAACGAGGCGGGGGGAGAACGGGGAGCTGTTTTTT.

The chain joins TRBV6-8 to TRBJ1-5, with TRBD1 matching 8 bases. The CDR3 has 15 amino acids. Unmatched junction bases numbered 10, after V lost 6 bases and J lost 6 bases. The germline V gene has CDR1 MNHGY and CDR2 SAAAGT. The CDR3 spells CASRPGQGRFQPQHF. CDR3 sequence (DNA): TGTGCCAGCAGACCCGGACAGGGAAGATTTCAGCCCCAGCATTTT.

The chain links TRBV2 to TRBJ1-3, with no clear D. Germline V gene data show CDR1 as SNHLY and CDR2 as FYNNEI. This CDR3 is 14 amino acids long. V lost 4 bases and J lost 1, with 8 bases in between. The CDR3 coding sequence is TGTGCCAGCAGTGCTGGATATTCTGGAAACACCATATATTTT. Translating gives CASSAGYSGNTIYF.

This chain links TRBV7-9 with TRBJ1-1; D gene unclear. Per germline, CDR1 SEHNR and CDR2 FQNEAQ (reference sequence). The CDR3 is made up of 14 amino acids. Deletions cut 3 bases from V and 6 bases from J, with 14 bases between. In DNA form, the CDR3 reads TGTGCCAGCAGCTTTCGGTTGGGGTTGGCTGAAGCTTTCTTT. Protein product: CASSFRLGLAEAFF.